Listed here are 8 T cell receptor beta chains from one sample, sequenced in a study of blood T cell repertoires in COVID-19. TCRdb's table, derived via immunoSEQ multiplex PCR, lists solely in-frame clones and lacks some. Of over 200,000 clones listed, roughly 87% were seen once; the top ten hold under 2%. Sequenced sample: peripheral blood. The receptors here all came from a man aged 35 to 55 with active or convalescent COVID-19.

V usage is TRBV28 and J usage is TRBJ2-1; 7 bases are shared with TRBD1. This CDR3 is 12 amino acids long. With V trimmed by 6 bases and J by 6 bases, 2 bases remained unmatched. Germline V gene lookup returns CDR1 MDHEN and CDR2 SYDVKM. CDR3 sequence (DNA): TGTGCCAGCAGCTCAGGGGGCAATGAGCAGTTCTTC. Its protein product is CASSSGGNEQFF.

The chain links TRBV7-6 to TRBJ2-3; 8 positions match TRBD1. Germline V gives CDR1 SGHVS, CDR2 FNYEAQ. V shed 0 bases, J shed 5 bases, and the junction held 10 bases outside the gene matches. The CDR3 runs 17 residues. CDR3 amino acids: CASSLAYTGGGEDTQYF. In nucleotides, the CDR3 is TGTGCCAGCAGCTTAGCGTACACAGGGGGTGGGGAAGATACGCAGTATTTT.

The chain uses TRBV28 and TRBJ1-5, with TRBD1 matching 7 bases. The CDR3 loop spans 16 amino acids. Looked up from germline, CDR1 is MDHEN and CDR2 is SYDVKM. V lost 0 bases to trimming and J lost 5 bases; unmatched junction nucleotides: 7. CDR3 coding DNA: TGTGCCAGCAGTTTATGGGGGCAGGGGGGAGATCAGCCCCAGCATTTT. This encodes CASSLWGQGGDQPQHF.

CDR3 sequence reads: CATSGRRGSSTDTQYF. DNA of the CDR3: TGTGCCACCAGTGGTCGCAGGGGGTCAAGCACAGATACGCAGTATTTT. V is TRBV24-1 and J is TRBJ2-3; 7 bases match TRBD1. The V and J ends lost 5 bases and 0 bases, in that order; junction bases with no gene match: 7. The CDR3 runs 16 residues. Germline CDR1 is KGHDR and CDR2 is SFDVKD.

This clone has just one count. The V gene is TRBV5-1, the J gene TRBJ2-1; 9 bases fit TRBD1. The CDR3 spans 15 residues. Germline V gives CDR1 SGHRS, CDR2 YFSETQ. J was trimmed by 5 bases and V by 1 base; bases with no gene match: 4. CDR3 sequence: CASSLRQGGHNEQFF. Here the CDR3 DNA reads TGCGCCAGCAGCTTGCGACAGGGGGGTCACAATGAGCAGTTCTTC.

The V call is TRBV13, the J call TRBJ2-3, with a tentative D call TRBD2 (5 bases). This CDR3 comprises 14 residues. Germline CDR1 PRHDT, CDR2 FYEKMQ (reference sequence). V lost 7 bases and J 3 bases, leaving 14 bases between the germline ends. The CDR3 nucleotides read TGTGCCAGCACCGGGATTTCCCCTACAGATACGCAGTATTTT. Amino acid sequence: CASTGISPTDTQYF.

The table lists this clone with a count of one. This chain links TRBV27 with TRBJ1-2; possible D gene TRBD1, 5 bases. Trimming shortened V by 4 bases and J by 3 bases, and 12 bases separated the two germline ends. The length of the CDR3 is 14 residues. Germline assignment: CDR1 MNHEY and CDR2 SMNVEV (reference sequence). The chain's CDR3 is CASSSNGHHYGYTF. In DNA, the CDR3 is TGTGCCAGCAGTTCAAACGGACACCACTATGGCTACACCTTC.

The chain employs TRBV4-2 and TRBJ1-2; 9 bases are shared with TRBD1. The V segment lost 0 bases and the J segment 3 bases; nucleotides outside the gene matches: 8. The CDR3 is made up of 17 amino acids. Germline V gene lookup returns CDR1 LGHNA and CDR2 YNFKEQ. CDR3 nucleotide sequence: TGTGCCAGCAGCCAAGAGTTACAGGGGGCGAAATACTATGGCTACACCTTC. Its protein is CASSQELQGAKYYGYTF.